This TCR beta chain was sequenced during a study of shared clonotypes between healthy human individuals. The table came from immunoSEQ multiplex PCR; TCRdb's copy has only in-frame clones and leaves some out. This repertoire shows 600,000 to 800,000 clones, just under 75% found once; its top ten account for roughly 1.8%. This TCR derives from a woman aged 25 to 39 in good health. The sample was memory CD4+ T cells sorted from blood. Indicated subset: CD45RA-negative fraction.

CDR3 bases: TGCGCCAGCAGCGAACGGGAGGGTGGGGAGACCCAGTACTTC. Translated: CASSEREGGETQYF. V and J are TRBV5-1 and TRBJ2-5, with 8 bases lining up with TRBD2. J gave up 5 bases and V 4 bases, and 7 bases lay outside the gene matches. The CDR3 runs to 14 residues. Germline V gives CDR1 SGHRS, CDR2 YFSETQ. Full variable domain (missing parts from reference TRBV5-1 and TRBJ2-5): KAGVTQTPRYLIKTRGQQVTLSCSPISGHRSVSWYQQTPGQGLQFLFEYFSETQRNKGNFPGRFSGRQFSNSRSEMNVSTLELGDSALYLCASSEREGGETQYFGPGTRLLVL.